The present T cell receptor beta chain was sequenced within a study of PD-L1 blockade in urothelial cancer. Only in-frame clones appear in the TCRdb table, and some are missing; sequencing was by immunoSEQ multiplex PCR. The sample yields 90,000 to 120,000 clones, 70% to 85% seen once. Germline V lookup: CDR1 SNHLY, CDR2 FYNNEI. There are 15 residues in the CDR3. After removal of 9 bases from V and 0 bases from J, the junction contained 6 bases not matched to a gene. The specimen was PBMCs, collected around atezolizumab (anti-PD-L1) treatment. This receptor was identified in a man aged 45-65 years with urothelial cancer. The chain is built from TRBV2 and TRBJ2-1, with 9 positions matching TRBD2. Here the CDR3 reads CASPTSGRSYNEQFF. The DNA of the CDR3 is TGTGCCAGTCCGACTAGCGGCCGCTCCTACAATGAGCAGTTCTTC.